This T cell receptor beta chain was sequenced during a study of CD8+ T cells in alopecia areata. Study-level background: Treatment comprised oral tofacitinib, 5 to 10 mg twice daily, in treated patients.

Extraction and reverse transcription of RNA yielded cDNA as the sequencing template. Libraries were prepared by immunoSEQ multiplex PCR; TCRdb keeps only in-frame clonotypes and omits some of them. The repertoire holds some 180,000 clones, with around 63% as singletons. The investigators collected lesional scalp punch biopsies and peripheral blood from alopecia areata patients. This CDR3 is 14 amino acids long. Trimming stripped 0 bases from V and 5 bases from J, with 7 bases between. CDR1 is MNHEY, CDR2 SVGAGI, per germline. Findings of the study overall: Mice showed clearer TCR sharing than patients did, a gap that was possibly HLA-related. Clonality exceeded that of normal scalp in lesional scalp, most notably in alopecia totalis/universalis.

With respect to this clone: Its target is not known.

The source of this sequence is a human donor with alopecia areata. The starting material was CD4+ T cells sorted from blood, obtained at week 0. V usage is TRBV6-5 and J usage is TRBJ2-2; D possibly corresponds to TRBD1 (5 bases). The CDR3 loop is CASSYSQGTGELFF. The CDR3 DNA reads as TGTGCCAGCAGTTACTCCCAGGGAACCGGGGAGCTGTTTTTT.